The 17 T cell receptor beta chains reported below all come from one sample, sequenced in a study of T cell repertoires in cytomegalovirus infection. TCRdb processed the reads anew with MiXCR; each CDR3 protein has one entry. Of about 450,000 distinct CDR3 sequences in the sample, 31% were seen once. Source material: PBMCs. These receptors were taken from a human donor in good health (CMV status not recorded). Some clones in this sample may be carry-over from other donors' samples.

This rearrangement joins TRBV6-2 or TRBV6-3 to TRBJ1-1; 7 bases agree with TRBD1. The trim removed 4 bases at V and 4 bases at J, leaving 6 bases unmatched. Per germline, CDR1 MNHEY and CDR2 SVGEGT. The CDR3 is 14 residues long. The DNA of the CDR3 is TGTGCCAGCAGTTTTCGACAGGGTGGCACTGAAGCTTTCTTT. The encoded protein is CASSFRQGGTEAFF.

J is TRBJ2-3 and V is TRBV5-1; perhaps TRBD2 as D (6 bases). The CDR3 runs to 14 residues. Deletions cut 4 bases from V and 0 bases from J, with 9 bases between. Per germline, CDR1 SGHRS and CDR2 YFSETQ. For the CDR3, the DNA is TGCGCCAGCAGCCGCGGGGCTAGCACAGATACGCAGTATTTT. Protein product: CASSRGASTDTQYF.

This clonotype was counted only a few times. This chain joins TRBV12-3 or TRBV12-4 and TRBJ1-4; D is perhaps TRBD1 (6 bases). The CDR3 has 15 residues. Trimming shortened V by 2 bases and J by 4 bases, and 11 bases separated the two germline ends. In DNA form, the CDR3 reads TGTGCCAGCAGTTTATGGGGGCGGTTTAATGAAAAACTGTTTTTT. It yields the protein CASSLWGRFNEKLFF.

This clonotype was observed a handful of times. The rearrangement uses TRBV10-2 and TRBJ2-1; 7 nucleotides agree with TRBD1. CDR1 and CDR2 from the germline V gene are WSHSY and SAAADI. With 5 bases clipped from V and 6 bases from J, the junction kept 4 bases outside the gene matches. CDR3 length: 13 amino acids. The CDR3 sequence: CASSKTGANEQFF. The CDR3 DNA reads TGCGCCAGCAGTAAAACAGGGGCCAATGAGCAGTTCTTC.

This chain connects TRBV9 to TRBJ2-1, with TRBD2 matching 10 bases. Trimming at V came to 4 bases and at J to 8 bases, leaving 18 bases not matched to a gene. Germline loops: CDR1 SGDLS, CDR2 YYNGEE. The CDR3 extends over 18 amino acids. The CDR3 bases are TGTGCCAGCAGCCCCTGGATGGTAGCGGGGGGCGGCACTCATGAGCAGTTCTTC. Residues: CASSPWMVAGGGTHEQFF.

Concerning this clonotype: One junction end disagrees with the germline gene, perhaps due to a read error. V is TRBV7-8 and J is TRBJ2-1; D call uncertain. The CDR3 totals 13 residues. Germline lookup yields CDR1 SGHVS and CDR2 FQNEAQ. CDR3 region: CGSSLRQANEQFF. CDR3 coding DNA: TGTGGCAGCAGCCTGAGACAAGCCAATGAGCAGTTCTTC.

This clonotype occurred many times. This sequence joins TRBV7-2 and TRBJ2-2; 9 nucleotides match TRBD2. The germline gives CDR1 SGHTA, CDR2 FQGNSA. Trimming at V came to 6 bases and at J to 6 bases, leaving 5 bases not matched to a gene. This CDR3 is built from 14 residues. As DNA, the CDR3 is TGTGCCAGCAGGCAGGGGACTAGCTCCGGGGAGCTGTTTTTT. It is translated as CASRQGTSSGELFF. Using reference TRBV7-2 and TRBJ2-2 for the parts outside the CDR3, the full variable domain is GAGVSQSPSNKVTEKGKDVELRCDPISGHTALYWYRQSLGQGLEFLIYFQGNSAPDKSGLPSDRFSAERTGGSVSTLTIQRTQQEDSAVYLCASRQGTSSGELFFGEGSRLTVL.

V and J are TRBV6-2 or TRBV6-3 and TRBJ1-5; 8 bases map to TRBD1. Trimming removed 4 bases from V and 1 base from J; junction bases left unmatched: 3. The CDR3 runs to 15 residues. The germline V gene has CDR1 MNHEY and CDR2 SVGEGT. The CDR3 DNA sequence: TGTGCCAGCAGTTCCTGGACAGGGAGCAATCAGCCCCAGCATTTT. Amino acids: CASSSWTGSNQPQHF.

The sample holds a few counts of this clonotype. This chain uses TRBV7-6 with TRBJ2-2, with TRBD1 identical over 7 bases. J was trimmed by 7 bases and V by 2 bases; bases with no gene match: 10. There are 16 residues in the CDR3. Per germline, CDR1 SGHVS and CDR2 FNYEAQ. The CDR3: CASSLTGRGSGGELFF. In DNA, the CDR3 is TGTGCCAGCAGCTTAACGGGCAGGGGGTCCGGCGGGGAGCTGTTTTTT.

The genes are TRBV28 and TRBJ2-2, with D tentatively TRBD1 (6 bases). The CDR3 is made up of 13 amino acids. Trimming cost V 6 bases and J 6 bases, with 11 bases left between them. Germline values: CDR1 MDHEN, CDR2 SYDVKM. In DNA, the CDR3 is TGTGCCAGCAGGGCGACAGGCCCCGGGGAGCTGTTTTTT. This encodes CASRATGPGELFF.

This clonotype has a count of ten or more. The J gene is TRBJ2-6, the V gene TRBV7-8; TRBD1 matches 7 bases. V was clipped by 4 bases and J by 4 bases; unmatched bases: 16. The CDR3 runs to 19 residues. The germline V gene has CDR1 SGHVS and CDR2 FQNEAQ. CDR3 sequence: CASSSEVDRVWAGANVLTF. In DNA, the CDR3 is TGTGCCAGCAGCTCAGAAGTAGACAGGGTATGGGCAGGGGCCAACGTCCTGACTTTC.

The rearrangement joins TRBV4-1 to TRBJ2-4, with D unresolved. The CDR3 is 15 amino acids. The V and J ends lost 1 base and 5 bases respectively, with 12 bases between them. From germline, CDR1 is MGHRA and CDR2 YSYEKL. CDR3 sequence reads: CASSQGERVENIQYF. CDR3 coding DNA: TGCGCCAGCAGCCAAGGGGAAAGAGTGGAAAACATTCAGTACTTC.

Relative to its sample, this clonotype is medium-sized. This rearrangement joins TRBV7-2 to TRBJ2-1; TRBD2 aligns across 10 bases. V trimming: 2 bases; J trimming: 8 bases; junction bases outside the gene matches: 12. CDR3 length: 17 amino acids. The germline CDR1 and CDR2 sequences are SGHTA and FQGNSA. CDR3 residues: CASSLRWGLASLDEQFF. The CDR3, as DNA: TGTGCCAGCAGCTTAAGATGGGGACTAGCGTCCTTAGATGAGCAGTTCTTC.

The chain is built from TRBV20-1 and TRBJ2-1, with D maybe TRBD1 (6 bases). The germline V gene encodes CDR1 DFQATT and CDR2 SNEGSKA (reference sequence). V lost 4 bases, J lost 9 bases, and 13 bases lay in between. The CDR3 covers 12 residues. CDR3 sequence reads: CSAKGQFFEQFF. As DNA, the CDR3 is TGCAGTGCTAAAGGACAGTTTTTTGAGCAGTTCTTC.

This clonotype showed up many times. V is TRBV19 and J is TRBJ2-5, with D maybe TRBD1 (6 bases). CDR1 is LNHDA, CDR2 SQIVND, per germline (reference sequence). The germline V and J ends were trimmed by 6 bases and 4 bases, with 9 bases remaining between them. The CDR3 extends over 12 amino acids. The CDR3 coding sequence is TGTGCCAGTAGAAGAGGGGGAGAGACCCAGTACTTC. Amino acid sequence: CASRRGGETQYF. Looking up the rest from reference TRBV19 and TRBJ2-5 gives the full variable domain: DGGITQSPKYLFRKEGQNVTLSCEQNLNHDAMYWYRQDPGQGLRLIYYSQIVNDFQKGDIAEGYSVSREKKESFPLTVTSAQKNPTAFYLCASRRGGETQYFGPGTRLLVL.

This clonotype was counted ten times or more. The V call is TRBV7-6, the J call TRBJ1-2, with 8 nucleotides matching TRBD1. The CDR3 contains 15 residues. The J segment lost 4 bases and the V segment lost 5 bases, leaving 9 bases of the junction unmatched. Germline values: CDR1 SGHVS, CDR2 FNYEAQ. Written as DNA, the CDR3 is TGTGCCAGCAGCCCAGGAACAGGGGGAACCTATGGCTACACCTTC. Translated, it gives CASSPGTGGTYGYTF.

This clonotype was recorded a few times. The chain is built from TRBV19 and TRBJ1-5, with no clear D. The V end lost 6 bases, the J end lost 2 bases, and 14 bases lay between the germline ends. Per the germline V gene, CDR1 is LNHDA and CDR2 is SQIVND (reference sequence). The CDR3 spans 15 residues. CDR3 loop: CASSRVGQRNQPQHF. The CDR3 region has the DNA TGTGCCAGTAGCCGGGTAGGTCAGCGCAATCAGCCCCAGCATTTT.